This T cell receptor beta chain was obtained from a study of T cells in Graves' hyperthyroidism and ophthalmopathy. The CDR3 runs 14 residues. Trimming cost V 5 bases and J 4 bases, with 14 bases left between them. Germline loops: CDR1 MNHEY, CDR2 SMNVEV (reference sequence). RNA transcripts served as the template for amplifying TCR beta CDR3 regions. During a first-round RT-PCR of the TCR CDR3, the HTBI primer set was used. One entry per CDR3 protein, called by TCRdb with MiXCR from the multiplex PCR reads. The table shows hundreds of thousands of distinct CDR3 sequences, with less than 30% occurring only once.

The sequence was obtained from a man aged 35 to 55 with Graves' hyperthyroidism that later progressed to Graves' ophthalmopathy. This chain connects TRBV27 to TRBJ1-2; TRBD1 is a possible D gene (5 bases). Sequences were obtained from blood. CDR3 nucleotides: TGTGCCAGCAGTACAACCGGGACGGGCTATGGCTACACCTTC. This translates into CASSTTGTGYGYTF.